The rows below give T cell receptor beta chains drawn from one sample of a study of cytomegalovirus exposure and HLA in healthy donors. TCRdb keeps only in-frame clones here, not all; method: immunoSEQ multiplex PCR. Of some 160,000 clones in the sample, 77% were seen once. The sample consisted of PBMCs. These receptors were obtained from a woman aged 25 to 39 in good health and CMV-seronegative. Each CDR3 is given with its conserved first and last residue. The order of the fields is CDR3 DNA, CDR3 protein, D gene, V gene, clone size, J gene. A D gene is named only where the DNA matches it firmly. Size is omitted from some rows. Given values are once, few, many or a class for expanded clones.

DNA: TGTGCCAGCAGTGAAGTTGGCGGGAGCTATCAGACCGGGGAGCTGTTTTTT
CDR3: CASSEVGGSYQTGELFF
D: TRBD2
V: TRBV25-1
size: -
J: TRBJ2-2

DNA: TGCGCCAGCAGCTTTTATGGCGGGGAGACCCAGTACTTC
CDR3: CASSFYGGETQYF
D: -
V: TRBV5-1
size: -
J: TRBJ2-5

DNA: TGTGCCAGCAGCCAAGATCCTAGCGGGGGGTACGAGCAGTACTTC
CDR3: CASSQDPSGGYEQYF
D: TRBD2
V: TRBV27
size: few
J: TRBJ2-7

DNA: TGTGCCTGGAGTTTCTATCCCACAGATACGCAGTATTTT
CDR3: CAWSFYPTDTQYF
D: -
V: TRBV30
size: -
J: TRBJ2-3

DNA: TGTGCCAGCAGCTTAGGAGGAGGGAGGGCTGTTACGCAGTATTTT
CDR3: CASSLGGGRAVTQYF
D: TRBD2
V: TRBV7-6
size: -
J: TRBJ2-3

DNA: TGCGCCAGCAGCCAAGTGGGGCGACAGGGCGGAGGGACTGAAGCTTTCTTT
CDR3: CASSQVGRQGGGTEAFF
D: TRBD1
V: TRBV4-1
size: -
J: TRBJ1-1

DNA: TGTGCCAGCAGCGCCCCGTCTAGCGCCATACCATCTGCTGAGCAGTTCTTC
CDR3: CASSAPSSAIPSAEQFF
D: -
V: TRBV9
size: -
J: TRBJ2-1

DNA: TGTTCCAGCAGCCCGACTAGCGGAGAGACCCAGTACTTC
CDR3: CSSSPTSGETQYF
D: TRBD2
V: TRBV7-9
size: -
J: TRBJ2-5

DNA: TGTGCCACCAGCATCTACCGGGACAGGGTTCATAGGCCCCAGCATTTT
CDR3: CATSIYRDRVHRPQHF
D: TRBD1
V: TRBV15
size: -
J: TRBJ1-5

DNA: TGCAGCGTTCGGGGGGTGAGCTACAATGAGCAGTTCTTC
CDR3: CSVRGVSYNEQFF
D: TRBD2
V: TRBV29-1
size: few
J: TRBJ2-1

DNA: TGCGCCAGCAGCTCTGGGGCGGTAGGTGGCTACACCTTC
CDR3: CASSSGAVGGYTF
D: -
V: TRBV5-1
size: few
J: TRBJ1-2

DNA: TGTGCCAGCAGCTTAAGTGACGGACACCTCTACGAGCAGTACTTC
CDR3: CASSLSDGHLYEQYF
D: -
V: TRBV7-6
size: -
J: TRBJ2-7

DNA: TGTGCCAGTAGTATAGCCTCGGGACAGGGAAACATTCAGTACTTC
CDR3: CASSIASGQGNIQYF
D: TRBD1
V: TRBV19
size: -
J: TRBJ2-4

DNA: TGTGCCAGCAGCGCGGGACTTTATAGCAATCAGCCCCAGCATTTT
CDR3: CASSAGLYSNQPQHF
D: -
V: TRBV7-2
size: -
J: TRBJ1-5

DNA: TGTGCCAGCAGCTTGGCTCAGGGGCCCAGCTATGGCTACACCTTC
CDR3: CASSLAQGPSYGYTF
D: -
V: TRBV5-5
size: -
J: TRBJ1-2

DNA: TGTGCCTTAAGGACATATAATAATTCACCCCTCCACTTT
CDR3: CALRTYNNSPLHF
D: -
V: TRBV30
size: -
J: TRBJ1-6

DNA: TGTGCCAGCAGCCACCGGGACAGGGGACACGAGCAGTACTTC
CDR3: CASSHRDRGHEQYF
D: TRBD1
V: TRBV7-9
size: -
J: TRBJ2-7

DNA: TGCGCCAGCAGCCAAGATCGTCGGGATGAGCAGTTCTTC
CDR3: CASSQDRRDEQFF
D: -
V: TRBV4-3
size: -
J: TRBJ2-1